Listed below are T cell receptor beta chains from one sample, sequenced in a study of shared clonotypes between healthy human individuals. Repertoires were generated with immunoSEQ multiplex PCR, while TCRdb's copy carries only in-frame clones and drops some. The sample shows some 2.1 million clones, around 96% of them seen only once. Sequencing was done on a sample of naive CD8+ T cells sorted from blood. All receptors derive from a man younger than 35 in good health. CDR3s include the opening cysteine and the closing phenylalanine or tryptophan. A D gene is named only where the DNA matches it firmly. Clone size is not always given. Where it is, it says once, few, many or a class for expanded clones.

TRBV21-1	NA	TRBJ2-1	NA	TGTGCCAGCAGCAAAGCGCGGAGAGGAGCGACGTACAATGAGCAGTTCTTC	CASSKARRGATYNEQFF
TRBV4-1	NA	TRBJ1-5	NA	TGCGCCAGCAGCCAAGAAAACTTTGGGGATAGCAATCAGCCCCAGCATTTT	CASSQENFGDSNQPQHF
TRBV7-9	NA	TRBJ2-3	NA	TGTGCCAGCAGCTTGCTGGGGATGTTCACAGATACGCAGTATTTT	CASSLLGMFTDTQYF
TRBV7-8	NA	TRBJ2-1	NA	TGTGCCAGCAGCTTAGAGTCACAGGAGCAGTTCTTC	CASSLESQEQFF
TRBV5-8	NA	TRBJ1-5	NA	TGTGCCAGCAGCTTGGAACGGGGGGAGCCCCAGCATTTT	CASSLERGEPQHF
TRBV7-8	NA	TRBJ1-1	NA	TGTGCCAGCAGCCCGGGACTCACGAACACTGAAGCTTTCTTT	CASSPGLTNTEAFF
TRBV7-2	NA	TRBJ2-5	NA	TGTGCCAGCAGCTTAGATGCCAGGCTGCAAGAGACCCAGTACTTC	CASSLDARLQETQYF
TRBV18	NA	TRBJ2-3	TRBD2	TGTGCCAGCTCACCCCTGAAGGGGAGGGTGGACACAGATACGCAGTATTTT	CASSPLKGRVDTDTQYF
TRBV7-9	once	TRBJ2-5	NA	TGTGCCAGCAGCTTAGATCTCAGGGTTCAAGAGACCCAGTACTTC	CASSLDLRVQETQYF
TRBV11-2	NA	TRBJ1-2	TRBD1	TGTGCCAGCAGCTTAGTGGGACAGGGTGACTATGGCTACACCTTC	CASSLVGQGDYGYTF
TRBV2	NA	TRBJ2-7	NA	TGTGCCAGCAGGGATACAGGGTTCCCCAATATCTACGAGCAGTACTTC	CASRDTGFPNIYEQYF
TRBV28	NA	TRBJ1-1	NA	TGTGCCAGCAGCCCCCCCCAGACGCCGAACACTGAAGCTTTCTTT	CASSPPQTPNTEAFF
TRBV7-2	NA	TRBJ1-3	NA	TGTGCCAGCAGCTTAGTACTAGAGGGAATCGGAAACACCATATATTTT	CASSLVLEGIGNTIYF
TRBV9	NA	TRBJ2-5	NA	TGTGCCAGCAGCCCAGATGAGGTAGAGACCCAGTACTTC	CASSPDEVETQYF
TRBV7-9	NA	TRBJ2-5	NA	TGTGCCAGCAGCCGTCAGGAGGAGGAGACCCAGTACTTC	CASSRQEEETQYF
TRBV27	NA	TRBJ2-3	NA	TGTGCCAGCAGTTTACTGGTCCCCAGCACAGATACGCAGTATTTT	CASSLLVPSTDTQYF
TRBV28	NA	TRBJ2-3	NA	TGTGCCAGCAGTCCCCACAGAACAGGAAACACAGATACGCAGTATTTT	CASSPHRTGNTDTQYF
TRBV4-1	NA	TRBJ2-7	TRBD2	TGCGCCAGCAGCCAAGATCCCGGGACTAGGGGCGAGCAGTACTTC	CASSQDPGTRGEQYF
TRBV2	NA	TRBJ2-7	TRBD1	TGTGCCAACCGGGACAGTTCCTACGAGCAGTACTTC	CANRDSSYEQYF
TRBV5-6	NA	TRBJ2-3	TRBD1	TGTGCCAGCAGCTTGGCAGGGGGAACAGATACGCAGTATTTT	CASSLAGGTDTQYF
TRBV7-3	NA	TRBJ2-3	NA	TGTGCCAGCAGCCAAGGGCCAGGGCTGCGCACAGATACGCAGTATTTT	CASSQGPGLRTDTQYF
TRBV13	NA	TRBJ2-1	NA	TGTGCCAGCAGCTTAGAGGTTCTGACAGAGCAGTTCTTC	CASSLEVLTEQFF
TRBV5-6	NA	TRBJ1-5	NA	TGTGCCAGCAGCTTGCTCCGATATAGCAATCAGCCCCAGCATTTT	CASSLLRYSNQPQHF
TRBV27	NA	TRBJ1-2	NA	TGTGCCAGCAGTTTATGGGCCGGGACCGCAGATGGCTACACCTTC	CASSLWAGTADGYTF
TRBV10-1	once	TRBJ2-2	TRBD2	TGCGCCAGCAGAAGGGGACTAACCTACACCGGGGAGCTGTTTTTT	CASRRGLTYTGELFF
TRBV18	NA	TRBJ2-1	TRBD2	TGTGCCAGCTCACCTAGCGGGGCGATGTACAATGAGCAGTTCTTC	CASSPSGAMYNEQFF
TRBV5-1	NA	TRBJ2-7	NA	TGCGCCAGCAGCCATGGACTAAAACGCAACGAGCAGTACTTC	CASSHGLKRNEQYF
TRBV5-1	NA	TRBJ2-7	NA	TGCGCCAGCAGCTCCACCTACGAGCAGTACTTC	CASSSTYEQYF
TRBV4-1	NA	TRBJ1-3	TRBD1	TGCGCCAGCAGCCCACAGGGGATCCTCTCTGGAAACACCATATATTTT	CASSPQGILSGNTIYF
TRBV27	NA	TRBJ2-7	NA	TGTGCCAGCAGTCCCCCCCAAGGGGCGCCTTACGAGCAGTACTTC	CASSPPQGAPYEQYF
TRBV7-9	NA	TRBJ2-2	NA	TGTGCCAGCAGCTTAGGGGCAGAGAACACCGGGGAGCTGTTTTTT	CASSLGAENTGELFF
TRBV19	NA	TRBJ1-6	TRBD1	TGTGCCGGAGGGACAGGGTACTATAATTCACCCCTCCACTTT	CAGGTGYYNSPLHF
TRBV5-4	NA	TRBJ1-1	NA	TGTGCCAGCAGCTGGGAGATAGCGAACACTGAAGCTTTCTTT	CASSWEIANTEAFF
TRBV7-9	NA	TRBJ1-1	TRBD1	TGTGCCAGCAGACCCCCATTAGGACAGGGGGCGAACACTGAAGCTTTCTTT	CASRPPLGQGANTEAFF
TRBV19	NA	TRBJ1-2	NA	TGTGCCAATTTATCCCTTGGCCAGGGCTATGGCTACACCTTC	CANLSLGQGYGYTF
TRBV5-8	NA	TRBJ1-3	NA	TGTGCCGTAGCGTCCTCCTCTGGAAACACCATATATTTT	CAVASSSGNTIYF
TRBV7-8	NA	TRBJ2-2	TRBD1	TGTGCCAGCAGCGACGGACAGGGGGCCGTCGGGGAGCTGTTTTTT	CASSDGQGAVGELFF
TRBV30	NA	TRBJ2-7	NA	TGTGCCTGGAGTGTATTAAATGGTCGGGCGGGCCTCGACGAGCAGTACTTC	CAWSVLNGRAGLDEQYF